This T cell receptor beta chain was identified in a study of shared clonotypes between healthy human individuals. With 4 bases removed from V and 1 base from J, the gap between germline ends came to 11 bases. This CDR3 spans 14 amino acids. Germline CDR1 is SGDLS and CDR2 is YYNGEE. Several immunoSEQ 96-well plates shared each subset's DNA, each plate a replicate. The sorted-subset replicate PCRs were given about 200 ng DNA, which is 25,000 to 35,000 T cell genomes. Generated by immunoSEQ multiplex PCR, the TCRdb table keeps only in-frame clones and is missing some. The profile covers about 2,200,000 clones, with 85% to 95% appearing a single time and under 2% taken by the ten largest. Study-level results: Non-shared clonotypes showed lower generation probabilities than clonotypes common to all four donors. Among four donors, roughly 5% of naive CD4 clonotypes were found in common.

Of note for this clone: What it recognizes is unknown.

Terminally differentiated effector memory CD45RA+ cells were excluded from the naive CD8 cells, which were CD45RO-negative and positively selected for CCR7. J is TRBJ1-1 and V is TRBV9, with a possible D match to TRBD1 (5 bases). This clonotype was obtained from a man in his late teens or twenties in good health. Some clones in this sample may be carry-over from other donors' samples. The source material was naive CD8+ T cells from PBMCs. DNA of the CDR3: TGTGCCAGCAGCTTCGGGACTGAGAACACTGAAGCTTTCTTT. It specifies CASSFGTENTEAFF.